The text below deals with one T cell receptor beta chain. Its antigen is unidentified. The sequenced cases were selected for having the highest brain T cell transcript signatures. Patients received at least one anti-epileptic drug before surgery. The entry originates in a study of brain T cells in children with intractable seizures. Some clones are missing from TCRdb's copy, which holds only in-frame ones; the method was immunoSEQ multiplex PCR. Of approximately 5,200 clones in the sample, about 92% were seen once. V was pared by 6 bases and J by 4 bases, with 2 bases of the junction left unmatched. Germline CDR1 and CDR2: MNHEY and SMNVEV (reference sequence). This CDR3 has 12 amino acids. Overall study findings and caveats: Known viral epitope-specific CDR3s closely matched each case's top public brain CDR3. Patients' HCMV serostatus was unknown; virus specificity rests on CDR3 similarity alone.

The sequencing used resected brain tissue, collected at surgery. The chain employs TRBV27 and TRBJ1-2, with 7 bases matching TRBD1. This clonotype was sampled from a boy under two years old with focal cortical dysplasia and intractable seizures. The CDR3 region is CASRTGSYGYTF. The CDR3 region has the DNA TGTGCCAGCAGGACAGGGTCCTATGGCTACACCTTC.